These T cell receptor beta chains were read from a single sample in a study of technical replicates of blood from a few donors. The table came from immunoSEQ multiplex PCR; TCRdb's copy has only in-frame clones and leaves some out. The top ten clones hold 0.36% of a sample with roughly 100,000 clones, 95% to 97% of them seen once. Sequenced sample: T cells isolated from PBMCs. The receptors shown here come from a human donor in good health. Each CDR3 is given with its conserved first and last residue. Each record gives: J gene, D gene, V gene, CDR3 protein. A D gene is named only where the DNA matches it firmly.

TRBJ2-7 . TRBV4-1 CASSPLRALKDEQYF
TRBJ1-3 . TRBV7-9 CASSLYRGLSGNTIYF
TRBJ2-3 TRBD1 TRBV2 CASSEGQGAITDTQYF
TRBJ1-1 TRBD1 TRBV7-6 CASSLGQGQNTEAFF
TRBJ1-2 . TRBV27 CASSYDRPPYGYTF
TRBJ2-3 . TRBV2 CASYKGSGTDTQYF
TRBJ1-5 . TRBV2 CASSEAGFGEPQHF
TRBJ2-7 TRBD1 TRBV4-1 CASSPIGQGNEQYF
TRBJ2-7 TRBD2 TRBV10-3 CAISEFGGTSPYEQYF
TRBJ1-4 . TRBV7-8 CASSPTLGHEKLFF
TRBJ2-7 TRBD1 TRBV7-9 CASGTGVYEQYF
TRBJ2-3 TRBD1 TRBV19 CASRDRGYTDTQYF
TRBJ1-2 . TRBV2 CASTEVYGYTF
TRBJ2-7 . TRBV9 CASSVATGAYEQYF
TRBJ2-1 TRBD2 TRBV30 CAWSALTSGYNEQFF
TRBJ2-1 TRBD2 TRBV9 CASSGGTSAPNEQFF
TRBJ2-6 . TRBV19 CASSMTGISGANVLTF
TRBJ1-2 . TRBV7-6 CASSPARFNYGYTF
TRBJ2-1 . TRBV27 CASSLISVAYEQFF
TRBJ2-1 TRBD1 TRBV18 CASSLKIGTGNNEQFF
TRBJ1-1 . TRBV4-1 CASSQVGVAFF
TRBJ1-5 . TRBV6-5 CASRPPGYSNQPQHF
TRBJ2-3 . TRBV27 CASSFSYGEVTDTQYF
TRBJ1-2 . TRBV15 CATSRDFSGNYGYTF
TRBJ2-7 . TRBV4-3 CASSQGATSGYEQYF
TRBJ2-1 TRBD2 TRBV10-3 CAISDIGGGSSYNEQFF
TRBJ1-5 . TRBV5-1 CASSLDGGGGNQPQHF
TRBJ1-2 TRBD1 TRBV14 CASSQNRGLYGYTF
TRBJ2-5 . TRBV19 CASSSQQGLETQYF
TRBJ2-1 TRBD2 TRBV9 CASSPGGGYLDEQFF
TRBJ2-3 TRBD1 TRBV19 CASRPGTATDTQYF
TRBJ2-7 . TRBV4-1 CASSQDHGDSGPYEQYF
TRBJ2-3 TRBD2 TRBV9 CASSTQATSGGGTQYF
TRBJ1-2 . TRBV28 CASSLGQLYGYTF
TRBJ1-5 . TRBV19 CASSSHLEEHF
TRBJ2-5 . TRBV29-1 CSARDTHGETQYF
TRBJ2-4 . TRBV25-1 CASSLGVIQYF
TRBJ2-3 . TRBV7-8 CASSLEAGTLTDTQYF
TRBJ2-2 TRBD2 TRBV7-3 CASSSTTSGINTGELFF
TRBJ2-3 . TRBV4-1 CASSQRETGTDTQYF